A selection of T cell receptor beta chains follows, all from one sample in a study of cytomegalovirus exposure and HLA in healthy donors. The method was immunoSEQ multiplex PCR; TCRdb's version includes in-frame clones alone and lacks a portion of them. The sample yields about 58,000 clones, around nine tenths seen once. Sequencing was performed on PBMCs. These receptor sequences come from a man aged 18 to 29 in good health and CMV-seronegative. The CDR3 runs from the conserved cysteine through the conserved F or W. The order of the fields is CDR3 DNA, CDR3 protein, J gene, clone size, CDR3 length, D gene, V gene. The D gene is left open where the match is weak. Where a row states a size, it is once, few, many or the class of an expanded clone; other rows omit it.

CDR3 DNA: TGTGCCAGCAGATTAAGACAGGGTAATTCAGAAGATACGCAGTATTTT; CDR3 protein: CASRLRQGNSEDTQYF; J gene: TRBJ2-3; clone size: -; CDR3 length: 16; D gene: TRBD1; V gene: TRBV7-9
CDR3 DNA: TGCGCCAGCAGCTTGGACTGGGGGAGGGCGAACACCGGGGAGCTGTTTTTT; CDR3 protein: CASSLDWGRANTGELFF; J gene: TRBJ2-2; clone size: -; CDR3 length: 17; D gene: TRBD2; V gene: TRBV5-1
CDR3 DNA: TGTGCCAGTAATTTCGGGACAGGGGCGTACGAGCAGTACTTC; CDR3 protein: CASNFGTGAYEQYF; J gene: TRBJ2-7; clone size: -; CDR3 length: 14; D gene: TRBD1; V gene: TRBV19
CDR3 DNA: TGTGCCATCACGACAGGGTACGAGCAGTACTTC; CDR3 protein: CAITTGYEQYF; J gene: TRBJ2-7; clone size: few; CDR3 length: 11; D gene: TRBD1; V gene: TRBV10-3
CDR3 DNA: TGCAGCGTTGAAGGGGGGGGTACCTACGAGCAGTACTTC; CDR3 protein: CSVEGGGTYEQYF; J gene: TRBJ2-7; clone size: -; CDR3 length: 13; D gene: TRBD2; V gene: TRBV29-1
CDR3 DNA: TGTGCCAGTAGTATTAGGGGCTCTGAAGCTTTCTTT; CDR3 protein: CASSIRGSEAFF; J gene: TRBJ1-1; clone size: -; CDR3 length: 12; D gene: -; V gene: TRBV19
CDR3 DNA: TGTGCCAGCACTCGACTAGCGGGAGCGCCAAAGAGCTCCTACAATGAGCAGTTCTTC; CDR3 protein: CASTRLAGAPKSSYNEQFF; J gene: TRBJ2-1; clone size: -; CDR3 length: 19; D gene: TRBD2; V gene: TRBV9
CDR3 DNA: TGTGCCAGCAGTGAAGCTCCCCAGGGCGGCAATCAGCCCCAGCATTTT; CDR3 protein: CASSEAPQGGNQPQHF; J gene: TRBJ1-5; clone size: -; CDR3 length: 16; D gene: -; V gene: TRBV6-1
CDR3 DNA: TGCGCCAGCAGCCAAGAGGCGGACAGGGGTTATGGCTACACCTTC; CDR3 protein: CASSQEADRGYGYTF; J gene: TRBJ1-2; clone size: -; CDR3 length: 15; D gene: TRBD1; V gene: TRBV4-1
CDR3 DNA: TGTGCCAGCAGCGGTGGGACAGGGGAGGCTACGCAGTATTTT; CDR3 protein: CASSGGTGEATQYF; J gene: TRBJ2-3; clone size: -; CDR3 length: 14; D gene: TRBD1; V gene: TRBV5-5
CDR3 DNA: TGTGCCTGGAGTGTACCCGGGAGCTCCTACAATGAGCAGTTCTTC; CDR3 protein: CAWSVPGSSYNEQFF; J gene: TRBJ2-1; clone size: -; CDR3 length: 15; D gene: -; V gene: TRBV30
CDR3 DNA: TGTGCCAGCAGTACAGGGCCCTCCCAAGAGACCCAGTACTTC; CDR3 protein: CASSTGPSQETQYF; J gene: TRBJ2-5; clone size: once; CDR3 length: 14; D gene: -; V gene: TRBV2
CDR3 DNA: TGTGCCAGCAGTAACTTCTACAGGGGGCAGGACACTGAAGCTTTCTTT; CDR3 protein: CASSNFYRGQDTEAFF; J gene: TRBJ1-1; clone size: -; CDR3 length: 16; D gene: TRBD1; V gene: TRBV6-5
CDR3 DNA: TGTGCCATCGCCCCGGGACAGGGGGCAAGCGGGGGCTACGAGCAGTACTTC; CDR3 protein: CAIAPGQGASGGYEQYF; J gene: TRBJ2-7; clone size: -; CDR3 length: 17; D gene: TRBD1; V gene: TRBV10-3
CDR3 DNA: TGTGCCACCAGGAGACAGGGAGCCTACAATGAGCAGTTCTTC; CDR3 protein: CATRRQGAYNEQFF; J gene: TRBJ2-1; clone size: -; CDR3 length: 14; D gene: TRBD1; V gene: TRBV6-5
CDR3 DNA: TGCGCCAGCAGCCAAGATGAACGCCCCTCGGCAGATACGCAGTATTTT; CDR3 protein: CASSQDERPSADTQYF; J gene: TRBJ2-3; clone size: -; CDR3 length: 16; D gene: -; V gene: TRBV4-1
CDR3 DNA: TGTGCCAGCTCACCAACGGGGAACCTTGAGCAGTTCTTC; CDR3 protein: CASSPTGNLEQFF; J gene: TRBJ2-1; clone size: -; CDR3 length: 13; D gene: -; V gene: TRBV18
CDR3 DNA: TGTGCCAGCAGTTTTCAGTCCTATGGCTACACCTTC; CDR3 protein: CASSFQSYGYTF; J gene: TRBJ1-2; clone size: -; CDR3 length: 12; D gene: -; V gene: TRBV28
CDR3 DNA: TGTGCCAGCAGCGTAGAGGGACAGAACTACAATGAGCAGTTCTTC; CDR3 protein: CASSVEGQNYNEQFF; J gene: TRBJ2-1; clone size: -; CDR3 length: 15; D gene: TRBD1; V gene: TRBV9
CDR3 DNA: TGTGCCAGCACGGAACGGGGTCGGGGTGGGGAGACCCAGTACTTC; CDR3 protein: CASTERGRGGETQYF; J gene: TRBJ2-5; clone size: -; CDR3 length: 15; D gene: -; V gene: TRBV28
CDR3 DNA: TGTGCCAGCAGCGCGAGCGGGATCAGGACAGATACGCAGTATTTT; CDR3 protein: CASSASGIRTDTQYF; J gene: TRBJ2-3; clone size: -; CDR3 length: 15; D gene: TRBD2; V gene: TRBV11-1
CDR3 DNA: TGTGCCAGCAGGAACCCGGGACAGGGGAGGAGGCAGTACTTC; CDR3 protein: CASRNPGQGRRQYF; J gene: TRBJ2-7; clone size: once; CDR3 length: 14; D gene: TRBD1; V gene: TRBV6-1
CDR3 DNA: TGTGCCAGCAGCCAAACCGGACTAGCGGAACAATACAATGAGCAGTTCTTC; CDR3 protein: CASSQTGLAEQYNEQFF; J gene: TRBJ2-1; clone size: -; CDR3 length: 17; D gene: TRBD2; V gene: TRBV4-2
CDR3 DNA: TGTGCCAGCTCCTCGGGAGGATCTACCTACAATGAGCAGTTCTTC; CDR3 protein: CASSSGGSTYNEQFF; J gene: TRBJ2-1; clone size: -; CDR3 length: 15; D gene: TRBD2; V gene: TRBV19
CDR3 DNA: TGTGCCAGCAGTTTGGTGGCTAGCGGGAGCTACGAGCAGTACTTC; CDR3 protein: CASSLVASGSYEQYF; J gene: TRBJ2-7; clone size: -; CDR3 length: 15; D gene: TRBD2; V gene: TRBV27
CDR3 DNA: TGCGCCAGCAGCTTCGGGCGGGATACCTACGAGCAGTACTTC; CDR3 protein: CASSFGRDTYEQYF; J gene: TRBJ2-7; clone size: -; CDR3 length: 14; D gene: -; V gene: TRBV5-1
CDR3 DNA: TGTGCCAGCAGCCTAGGGGGCCGGGCTTTCTTT; CDR3 protein: CASSLGGRAFF; J gene: TRBJ1-1; clone size: -; CDR3 length: 11; D gene: TRBD1; V gene: TRBV11-2
CDR3 DNA: TGCGCCAGCAGCTTGACGGGTCATACCTCCTACGAGCAGTACTTC; CDR3 protein: CASSLTGHTSYEQYF; J gene: TRBJ2-7; clone size: -; CDR3 length: 15; D gene: -; V gene: TRBV5-1
CDR3 DNA: TGCAGCATAACCCGTCGAGCGGGAGCGGGATACAATGAGCAGTTCTTC; CDR3 protein: CSITRRAGAGYNEQFF; J gene: TRBJ2-1; clone size: -; CDR3 length: 16; D gene: TRBD2; V gene: TRBV29-1
CDR3 DNA: TGTGCCAGCAGCTCCGGGACAGGGGAGTTGAACACTGAAGCTTTCTTT; CDR3 protein: CASSSGTGELNTEAFF; J gene: TRBJ1-1; clone size: -; CDR3 length: 16; D gene: TRBD1; V gene: TRBV5-4
CDR3 DNA: TGCGCCAGCACCACTAGCGGGGGATCCAGCCCTCCCTACAATGAGCAGTTCTTC; CDR3 protein: CASTTSGGSSPPYNEQFF; J gene: TRBJ2-1; clone size: -; CDR3 length: 18; D gene: TRBD2; V gene: TRBV10-1
CDR3 DNA: TGTGCCAGCAGCGCCCGGGACAGGGGCGAAAAACTGTTTTTT; CDR3 protein: CASSARDRGEKLFF; J gene: TRBJ1-4; clone size: -; CDR3 length: 14; D gene: TRBD1; V gene: TRBV7-8
CDR3 DNA: TGTGCCAGCAGCCCCCCGGGACAGGCCTACGAGCAGTACTTC; CDR3 protein: CASSPPGQAYEQYF; J gene: TRBJ2-7; clone size: -; CDR3 length: 14; D gene: TRBD1; V gene: TRBV7-2
CDR3 DNA: TGCAGCGTTGGAGGACAGGGGGCCTACGAGCAGTACTTC; CDR3 protein: CSVGGQGAYEQYF; J gene: TRBJ2-7; clone size: -; CDR3 length: 13; D gene: TRBD1; V gene: TRBV29-1
CDR3 DNA: TGCGCCAGCAGCCAAGCCGGCGACGGGGGTAGCACTGAAGCTTTCTTT; CDR3 protein: CASSQAGDGGSTEAFF; J gene: TRBJ1-1; clone size: -; CDR3 length: 16; D gene: -; V gene: TRBV4-1
CDR3 DNA: TGCGCCAGCAGCCAAGGAGGCAGGGGGGTCGGGGAGCTGTTTTTT; CDR3 protein: CASSQGGRGVGELFF; J gene: TRBJ2-2; clone size: -; CDR3 length: 15; D gene: -; V gene: TRBV4-1
CDR3 DNA: TGCGCCAGCAGCCAAGACGACGGTGCGGGGGTGGGGGAAAAACTGTTTTTT; CDR3 protein: CASSQDDGAGVGEKLFF; J gene: TRBJ1-4; clone size: -; CDR3 length: 17; D gene: -; V gene: TRBV4-1
CDR3 DNA: TGTGCCAGCAGCTTAGATCCACGGGAGTCGCAGAGGGCCCAGTACTTC; CDR3 protein: CASSLDPRESQRAQYF; J gene: TRBJ2-5; clone size: -; CDR3 length: 16; D gene: -; V gene: TRBV11-3
CDR3 DNA: TGTGCCAGCCGTCATGGACAGGCAATGCACTACGAGCAGTACTTC; CDR3 protein: CASRHGQAMHYEQYF; J gene: TRBJ2-7; clone size: -; CDR3 length: 15; D gene: TRBD1; V gene: TRBV14
CDR3 DNA: TGTGCCAGCAGCTTGGGCCGTGTTAATGAAAAACTGTTTTTT; CDR3 protein: CASSLGRVNEKLFF; J gene: TRBJ1-4; clone size: -; CDR3 length: 14; D gene: -; V gene: TRBV7-9
CDR3 DNA: TGTGCCAGCAGCCTAAGGACGGACTTTTTGAACACTGAAGCTTTCTTT; CDR3 protein: CASSLRTDFLNTEAFF; J gene: TRBJ1-1; clone size: -; CDR3 length: 16; D gene: -; V gene: TRBV5-5
CDR3 DNA: TGTGCCAGCAGCCAGTCACAGGGTTTGAACGGCTACACCTTC; CDR3 protein: CASSQSQGLNGYTF; J gene: TRBJ1-2; clone size: -; CDR3 length: 14; D gene: -; V gene: TRBV4-2
CDR3 DNA: TGTGCCAGCAGTTATCCACCCGTGGACAGCTTCTCTGGAAACACCATATATTTT; CDR3 protein: CASSYPPVDSFSGNTIYF; J gene: TRBJ1-3; clone size: -; CDR3 length: 18; D gene: -; V gene: TRBV2
CDR3 DNA: TGTGCCAGCAAAAGCGGGAGGAACACCGGGGAGCTGTTTTTT; CDR3 protein: CASKSGRNTGELFF; J gene: TRBJ2-2; clone size: few; CDR3 length: 14; D gene: TRBD2; V gene: TRBV28
CDR3 DNA: TGTGCCAGCAGCCCGACAGCCCAAGAGACCCAGTACTTC; CDR3 protein: CASSPTAQETQYF; J gene: TRBJ2-5; clone size: -; CDR3 length: 13; D gene: -; V gene: TRBV7-3
CDR3 DNA: TGCGCCAGCAGACGGACAGGGGGCGATCTAGCGGGAGGGGGCTCCTACGAGCAGTACTTC; CDR3 protein: CASRRTGGDLAGGGSYEQYF; J gene: TRBJ2-7; clone size: -; CDR3 length: 20; D gene: -; V gene: TRBV5-1
CDR3 DNA: TGTGCCTGCTATCAGGGGGCATCGAATGAAAAACTGTTTTTT; CDR3 protein: CACYQGASNEKLFF; J gene: TRBJ1-4; clone size: -; CDR3 length: 14; D gene: TRBD1; V gene: TRBV30
CDR3 DNA: TGTGCCAGCAGCCTGGGGGCCGGGAGCGGGAGATCCGATGAGCAGTTCTTC; CDR3 protein: CASSLGAGSGRSDEQFF; J gene: TRBJ2-1; clone size: few; CDR3 length: 17; D gene: TRBD2; V gene: TRBV11-2
CDR3 DNA: TGTGCCAGCAACCGACAGGCTGGGCGGGAGGAGCAGTTCTTC; CDR3 protein: CASNRQAGREEQFF; J gene: TRBJ2-1; clone size: -; CDR3 length: 14; D gene: -; V gene: TRBV5-5
CDR3 DNA: TGTGCCAGCAGTTTACTAGCGGATAGCACAGATACGCAGTATTTT; CDR3 protein: CASSLLADSTDTQYF; J gene: TRBJ2-3; clone size: -; CDR3 length: 15; D gene: TRBD2; V gene: TRBV28
CDR3 DNA: TGTGCCACCATGGGGAGCCAAGAGACCCAGTACTTC; CDR3 protein: CATMGSQETQYF; J gene: TRBJ2-5; clone size: -; CDR3 length: 12; D gene: -; V gene: TRBV15
CDR3 DNA: TGCGCCAGCAGCCAAGACGCAGGGGATGCCTACAATGAGCAGTTCTTC; CDR3 protein: CASSQDAGDAYNEQFF; J gene: TRBJ2-1; clone size: -; CDR3 length: 16; D gene: -; V gene: TRBV4-1
CDR3 DNA: TGTGCCAGCAGCTTAGATCCGGTTAGCTCCTACAATGAGCAGTTCTTC; CDR3 protein: CASSLDPVSSYNEQFF; J gene: TRBJ2-1; clone size: -; CDR3 length: 16; D gene: -; V gene: TRBV11-2
CDR3 DNA: TGTGCCAGCAGCGCCGTCGGGACTAGCGGGAGGGGGGAGCAGTACTTC; CDR3 protein: CASSAVGTSGRGEQYF; J gene: TRBJ2-7; clone size: -; CDR3 length: 16; D gene: TRBD2; V gene: TRBV9
CDR3 DNA: TGTGCCAGCAGCCCCACCGACTGGCGAGGGACTAGCGACACAGATACGCAGTATTTT; CDR3 protein: CASSPTDWRGTSDTDTQYF; J gene: TRBJ2-3; clone size: once; CDR3 length: 19; D gene: TRBD2; V gene: TRBV5-6